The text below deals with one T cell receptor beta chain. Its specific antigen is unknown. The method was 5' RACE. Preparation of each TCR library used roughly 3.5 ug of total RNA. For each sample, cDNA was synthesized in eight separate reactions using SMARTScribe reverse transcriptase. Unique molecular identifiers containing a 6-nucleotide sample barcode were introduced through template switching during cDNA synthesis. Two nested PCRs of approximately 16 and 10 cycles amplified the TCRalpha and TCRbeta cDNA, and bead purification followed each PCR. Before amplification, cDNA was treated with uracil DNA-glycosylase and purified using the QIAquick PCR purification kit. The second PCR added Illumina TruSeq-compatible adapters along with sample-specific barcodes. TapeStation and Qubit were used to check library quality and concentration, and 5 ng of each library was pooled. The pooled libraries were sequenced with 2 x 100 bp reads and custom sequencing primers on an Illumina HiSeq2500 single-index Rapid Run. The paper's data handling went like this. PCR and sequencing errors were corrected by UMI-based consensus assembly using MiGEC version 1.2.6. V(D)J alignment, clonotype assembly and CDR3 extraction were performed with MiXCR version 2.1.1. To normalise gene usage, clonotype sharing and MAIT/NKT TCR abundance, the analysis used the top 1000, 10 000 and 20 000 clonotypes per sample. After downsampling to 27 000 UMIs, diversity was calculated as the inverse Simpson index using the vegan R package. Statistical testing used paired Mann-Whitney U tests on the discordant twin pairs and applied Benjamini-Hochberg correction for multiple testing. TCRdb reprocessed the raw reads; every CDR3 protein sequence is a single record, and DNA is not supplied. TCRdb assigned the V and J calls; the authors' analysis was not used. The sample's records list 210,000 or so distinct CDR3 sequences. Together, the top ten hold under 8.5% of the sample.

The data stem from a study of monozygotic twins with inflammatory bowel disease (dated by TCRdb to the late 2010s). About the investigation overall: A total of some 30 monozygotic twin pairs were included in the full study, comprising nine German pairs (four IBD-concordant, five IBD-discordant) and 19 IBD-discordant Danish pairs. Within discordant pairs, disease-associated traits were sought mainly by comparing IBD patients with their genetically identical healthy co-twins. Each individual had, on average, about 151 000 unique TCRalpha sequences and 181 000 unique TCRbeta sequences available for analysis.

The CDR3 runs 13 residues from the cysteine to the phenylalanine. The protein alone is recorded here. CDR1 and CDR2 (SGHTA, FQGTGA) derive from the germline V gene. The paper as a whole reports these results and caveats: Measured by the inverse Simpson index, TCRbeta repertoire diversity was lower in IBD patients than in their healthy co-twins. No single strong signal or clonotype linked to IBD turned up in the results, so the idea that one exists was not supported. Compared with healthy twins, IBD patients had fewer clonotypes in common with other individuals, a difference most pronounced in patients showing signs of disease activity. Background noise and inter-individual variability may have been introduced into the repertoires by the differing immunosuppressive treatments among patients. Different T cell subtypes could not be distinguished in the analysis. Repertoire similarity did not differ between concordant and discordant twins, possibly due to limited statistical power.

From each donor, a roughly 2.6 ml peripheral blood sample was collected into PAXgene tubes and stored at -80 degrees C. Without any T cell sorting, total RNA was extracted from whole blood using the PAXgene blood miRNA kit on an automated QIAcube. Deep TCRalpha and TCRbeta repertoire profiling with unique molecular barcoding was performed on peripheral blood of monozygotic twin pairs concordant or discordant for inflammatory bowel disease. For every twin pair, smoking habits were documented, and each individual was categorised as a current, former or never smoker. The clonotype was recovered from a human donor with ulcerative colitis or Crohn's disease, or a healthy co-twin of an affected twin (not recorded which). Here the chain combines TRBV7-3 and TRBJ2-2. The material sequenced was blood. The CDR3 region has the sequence CTSSFSSTGELCF.